The present T cell receptor (beta chain) was sequenced within a study of beta chain features in type 1 diabetes. The wider study: Investigators examined some 110,000,000 sorted cells across all samples. Regarding the study as a whole: Moderate but significant shortening of TCRB CDR3s was recorded in all four CD4+ subsets from Type 1 diabetes patients. Cells carrying high TCR expression could end up over-represented when cDNA is sequenced.

Heparinised blood was drawn once per donor, averaging roughly 120 mL. CDR3 length: 16 amino acids. Germline V gene data show CDR1 as SGHRS and CDR2 as YFSETQ. The V gene lost 4 bases and the J gene lost 0 bases, with 11 bases spanning the gap. This clone appeared a few times. Its antigen is as yet unknown. Reverse transcribing all isolated RNA meant expressed TCRB transcripts were sequenced. Profiling relied on immunoSEQ multiplex PCR, and the TCRdb table lists in-frame clones only, not all of them. The table lists under 550,000 clones, roughly 10% of them singletons. This TCR was sampled from a woman aged 18-35 years in good health. The sequenced sample consisted of naive CD4+ T cells from blood. The chain carries TRBV5-1 and TRBJ2-6; D is ambiguous. The CDR3: CASSVDGRSGANVLTF. The CDR3 region has the DNA TGCGCCAGCAGCGTGGACGGCCGCTCTGGGGCCAACGTCCTGACTTTC.